This TCR beta chain emerged from a study of shared clonotypes between healthy human individuals. Whole-study findings and limits: Shared clonotypes: 4.5% to 6% naive CD4, under 4% naive CD8, about 2.4% memory CD4, over 0.3% memory CD8.

Measured with immunoSEQ multiplex PCR; TCRdb has only the in-frame clones, and not every one. The sample contains about 980,000 clones, over 75% of which appear only once. With regard to this clone: Antigen: not known.

Germline CDR1 is GTSNPN and CDR2 is SVGIG (reference sequence). The V gene lost 1 base and the J gene lost 4 bases, with 11 bases spanning the gap. The CDR3 runs to 15 residues. Input material: memory CD4+ T cells sorted from blood. Subset reported: CD45RA-negative fraction. The source of this sequence is a young man in good health. The J gene is TRBJ1-6, the V gene TRBV30; D remains ambiguous. The CDR3 DNA sequence: TGTGCCTGGAGTGCGGGCAACTTTTATAATTCACCCCTCCACTTT. Residues: CAWSAGNFYNSPLHF.